Presented here are 17 T cell receptor beta chains from one specimen sequenced in a study of cytomegalovirus exposure and HLA in healthy donors. The PCR used 60 Vbeta and 13 Jbeta primers. Sequencing used immunoSEQ multiplex PCR; TCRdb keeps in-frame clones, though not all of them. The sample gives 86,000 or so clones, roughly three quarters of which show up once; about 14% is in the top ten. Sample: PBMCs. The receptors come from a middle-aged woman in good health and CMV-seropositive.

The chain links TRBV6-5 to TRBJ2-1; 8 positions agree with TRBD1. From germline, CDR1 is MNHEY and CDR2 SVGAGI. The CDR3 spans 15 residues. J lost 4 bases, V lost 5 bases, and 7 bases had no gene match. In nucleotides, the CDR3 is TGTGCCAGCAGTACCGGGACAGGATCATACAATGAGCAGTTCTTC. It translates to CASSTGTGSYNEQFF.

V usage is TRBV30 and J usage is TRBJ2-7; D is possibly TRBD2 (5 bases). CDR1 GTSNPN and CDR2 SVGIG come from the germline V gene (reference sequence). Trimming shortened V by 3 bases and J by 0 bases, and 15 bases separated the two germline ends. CDR3 length: 15 amino acids. The CDR3 bases are TGTGCCTGGAGACTAGACGGATATAGCTCCTACGAGCAGTACTTC. Its translation is CAWRLDGYSSYEQYF.

The chain couples TRBV27 to TRBJ2-2; 11 bases line up with TRBD1. CDR1 is MNHEY, CDR2 SMNVEV, per germline (reference sequence). This CDR3 spans 17 amino acids. V gave up 8 bases and J gave up 2 bases; unmatched junction bases: 10. The CDR3 region is CASLRTGGSINTGELFF. The DNA for the CDR3 is TGTGCCAGCCTTAGGACAGGGGGCTCTATAAACACCGGGGAGCTGTTTTTT.

The V call is TRBV5-5, the J call TRBJ2-1; 7 nucleotides line up with TRBD2. This CDR3 is built from 15 residues. Germline values: CDR1 SGHKS, CDR2 YYEKEE (reference sequence). V was pared by 0 bases and J by 6 bases, with 6 bases of the junction left unmatched. The CDR3 DNA follows: TGTGCCAGCAGCTTGGTCGGGACTACCTCCAATGAGCAGTTCTTC. This codes for CASSLVGTTSNEQFF.

A few counts support this clone. The chain links TRBV27 to TRBJ2-3; no clear D gene. CDR3 length: 15 amino acids. Trimming pared 5 bases from V and 0 bases from J, leaving 12 bases between. Per germline, CDR1 MNHEY and CDR2 SMNVEV (reference sequence). CDR3 region: CASSPLGASTDTQYF. CDR3 nucleotides: TGTGCCAGCAGTCCCCTAGGCGCTAGCACAGATACGCAGTATTTT.

The chain employs TRBV7-2 and TRBJ1-2; weak D call: TRBD1 (5 bases). The V end lost 7 bases, the J end lost 6 bases, and 24 bases lay between the germline ends. The CDR3 is 16 residues long. CDR1 and CDR2 (germline): SGHTA, FQGNSA. CDR3 sequence: CASKGRALGFWDGYTF. The CDR3 DNA reads as TGTGCCAGCAAGGGCAGGGCTTTGGGATTTTGGGATGGCTACACCTTC. The full variable domain, in which reference TRBV7-2 and TRBJ1-2 provide the parts outside the CDR3, is GAGVSQSPSNKVTEKGKDVELRCDPISGHTALYWYRQSLGQGLEFLIYFQGNSAPDKSGLPSDRFSAERTGGSVSTLTIQRTQQEDSAVYLCASKGRALGFWDGYTFGSGTRLTVV.

CDR3 sequence: CASSSSGTASYEQYF. CDR3 DNA: TGTGCCAGCAGTTCCTCCGGGACAGCCTCCTACGAGCAGTACTTC. The chain has TRBV27 and TRBJ2-7; TRBD1 aligns across 7 bases. Germline loops: CDR1 MNHEY, CDR2 SMNVEV (reference sequence). CDR3 length: 15 amino acids. The V and J ends lost 4 bases and 0 bases, in that order; junction bases with no gene match: 6.

The V and J genes are TRBV20-1 and TRBJ1-1; D gene unclear. Per germline, CDR1 DFQATT and CDR2 SNEGSKA (reference sequence). Trimming shortened V by 1 base and J by 11 bases, and 11 bases separated the two germline ends. The CDR3 runs 11 residues. The CDR3 loop reads CSARVIGGAFF. In nucleotides, the CDR3 is TGCAGTGCTAGAGTAATAGGAGGGGCTTTCTTT.

This clone has more than one count but fewer than ten. The chain uses TRBV5-1 and TRBJ2-7; 9 nucleotides line up with TRBD1. The CDR3 extends over 14 amino acids. Germline loops: CDR1 SGHRS, CDR2 YFSETQ. J was trimmed by 5 bases and V by 4 bases; bases with no gene match: 7. The CDR3 DNA follows: TGCGCCAGCAGCCTACGACAGGGGGTCCACGAGCAGTACTTC. Encoded protein: CASSLRQGVHEQYF.

This clone has only one observation. The chain has TRBV30 and TRBJ1-5, with TRBD1 identical over 10 bases. Germline V CDR1 and CDR2: GTSNPN, SVGIG (reference sequence). The V segment lost 5 bases and the J segment 4 bases; nucleotides outside the gene matches: 2. CDR3 size: 13 residues. The CDR3 loop reads CAWDRGLNQPQHF. In DNA form, the CDR3 reads TGTGCCTGGGACAGGGGGCTTAATCAGCCCCAGCATTTT.

The chain recombines TRBV4-1 with TRBJ1-3, with D maybe TRBD1 (6 bases). Germline V CDR1 and CDR2: MGHRA, YSYEKL. V lost 6 bases, J lost 6 bases, and 24 bases lay in between. The CDR3 length is 17 residues. CDR3 residues: CASSSLGTPGVANTIYF. CDR3 bases: TGCGCCAGCAGTTCATTGGGGACCCCAGGGGTAGCAAACACCATATATTTT.

The chain employs TRBV19 and TRBJ1-1; no reliable D call. Germline V CDR1 and CDR2: LNHDA, SQIVND (reference sequence). V was shortened by 4 bases and J by 1 base, with 13 bases between the two germline ends. CDR3 length: 15 amino acids. CDR3 nucleotide sequence: TGTGCCAGTAGTACATACGGGAGGTCGAACACTGAAGCTTTCTTT. This encodes CASSTYGRSNTEAFF.

CDR3 amino acids: CASNGGADTEAFF. CDR3 in DNA: TGTGCCAGTAATGGGGGGGCGGACACTGAAGCTTTCTTT. The V gene is TRBV2, the J gene TRBJ1-1; TRBD1 might be the D (6 bases). The germline V gene has CDR1 SNHLY and CDR2 FYNNEI. This CDR3 region has 13 residues. Trimming shortened V by 9 bases and J by 3 bases, and 14 bases separated the two germline ends.

V is TRBV2 and J is TRBJ2-7; tentative D call: TRBD1 (6 bases). The V gene's germline CDR1 is SNHLY and CDR2 FYNNEI. This CDR3 spans 13 amino acids. Trimming pared 6 bases from V and 6 bases from J, leaving 15 bases between. The CDR3 nucleotides are TGTGCCAGCAGGCTACAGGGTGAGGGCGAGCAGTACTTC. It codes for CASRLQGEGEQYF. Full variable domain (rest looked up from reference TRBV2 and TRBJ2-7): EPEVTQTPSHQVTQMGQEVILRCVPISNHLYFYWYRQILGQKVEFLVSFYNNEISEKSEIFDDQFSVERPDGSNFTLKIRSTKLEDSAMYFCASRLQGEGEQYFGPGTRLTVT.

This clone was detected only a few times. The chain links TRBV5-1 to TRBJ2-7; D is perhaps TRBD1 (5 bases). Deletions cut 0 bases from V and 0 bases from J, with 10 bases between. CDR3 length: 15 amino acids. Germline values: CDR1 SGHRS, CDR2 YFSETQ. This CDR3 reads CASSLAQVSSYEQYF. The DNA of the CDR3 is TGCGCCAGCAGCTTGGCACAGGTGAGCTCCTACGAGCAGTACTTC.

The J gene is TRBJ2-5, the V gene TRBV10-2; 11 bases match TRBD2. Losses at the gene ends were 0 bases for V and 2 bases for J; bases not matched to a gene: 2. CDR3 size: 16 residues. Germline CDR1 WSHSY, CDR2 SAAADI. The CDR3 bases are TGCGCCAGCAGTGAGTCGGTAGCGGGGGGGCAAGAGACCCAGTACTTC. It translates to CASSESVAGGQETQYF.

The gene calls are TRBV25-1 and TRBJ2-7, with a weak D call TRBD1 (6 bases). The CDR3 is made up of 17 amino acids. V shed 3 bases and J shed 0 bases, with 18 bases lying between them. Germline CDR1 is MGHDK and CDR2 is SYGVNS. The CDR3 loop reads CASSDQITDSNSYEQYF. The CDR3 DNA reads as TGTGCCAGCAGTGACCAAATTACGGACAGCAACTCCTACGAGCAGTACTTC.